This TCR beta chain was recovered during a study of blood T cell repertoires in COVID-19. Study at large: The United States, Italy and Spain provided the acute and convalescent COVID-19 samples.

In the original processing: Reference gene primer amplification gave nucleated cell count estimates. Data came from immunoSEQ multiplex PCR; TCRdb stores just in-frame clones and leaves some out. Clone size and V and J calls were adopted from that table, with D and trimming inferred from the DNA. This sample yields 500,000 to 600,000 clones, of which about 89% are seen a single time; about 8.2% belongs to the top ten. CDR3 length: 15 residues. Germline CDR1 DFQATT, CDR2 SNEGSKA (reference sequence). The V gene lost 3 bases and the J gene lost 2 bases, with 13 bases spanning the gap. The chain couples TRBV20-1 to TRBJ2-2; D perhaps matches TRBD1 (7 bases). The sample consisted of peripheral blood. The sequence was collected from a woman between 50 and 59 years old with COVID-19, enrolled during active disease. CDR3 protein: CSASRGTVNTGELFF. The CDR3 DNA reads as TGCAGTGCTAGTCGGGGGACAGTAAACACCGGGGAGCTGTTTTTT.